The sequence of this T cell receptor beta chain was determined in a study of cytomegalovirus exposure and HLA in healthy donors. The PCR contained 60 Vbeta and 13 Jbeta primers. Using immunoSEQ multiplex PCR, the repertoire was profiled, and TCRdb retains in-frame clones only, with some absent. The profile covers around 120,000 clones, with 70% to 80% appearing a single time and roughly 3% taken by the ten largest. Findings and limits, study-wide: Whilst most TCR sequences proved rare, a subset of public TCRs occurred across many donors.

In regard to this clone: What it binds is unknown.

The clonotype comes from a woman aged 60-75 years in good health and CMV-seropositive. Specimen: PBMCs.

DNA for the CDR3: TGTGCCAGCAGCGGGACGAGGGACAATCAAGAGACCCAGTACTTC. Protein: CASSGTRDNQETQYF. This rearrangement joins TRBV13 to TRBJ2-5; TRBD1 might be the D (6 bases). Germline V gene data show CDR1 as PRHDT and CDR2 as FYEKMQ (reference sequence). The ends were cut back, 5 bases at V and 2 bases at J, with 15 bases in the middle. The CDR3 spans 15 residues.